The 26 T cell receptor beta chains below were found in one sample sequenced in a study of T cells in women clearing cervical HPV infection. The assay was immunoSEQ multiplex PCR, and TCRdb's table has in-frame clones only and misses some. Its table lists about 14,000 clones. The sequenced material came from blood buffy coat. The receptor set was obtained from a woman between 18 and 69 years old with a cervical HPV16 infection that either progressed to CIN3+ or cleared (not recorded which).

Turning to this clone: The read finishes 3 residues shy of the CDR3 end, and the germline J gene is used to complete it. The chain carries TRBV18 and TRBJ2-3; tentatively, D is TRBD2 (6 bases). The length of the CDR3 is 14 residues. Germline loops: CDR1 KGHSH, CDR2 LQKENI. The sequenced CDR3 bases are TGTGCCAGCTCACCAGACGGGGGTCGAGAGACG. Translation: CASSPDGGRET. The full-length CDR3 reads as CASSPDGGRETQYF.

Concerning this clone: The read ends 3 residues early relative to the CDR3; the germline J gene fills the gap. The chain recombines TRBV28 with TRBJ2-7, with a weak D call TRBD1 (5 bases). Looked up from germline, CDR1 is MDHEN and CDR2 is SYDVKM. Deletions cut 3 bases from V and 6 bases from J, with 18 bases between. This CDR3 has 15 residues. CDR3: CASSFRGYASGEQYF. The DNA read from the CDR3 is TGTGCCAGCAGTTTTAGGGGCTATGCGTCGGGCGAG.

Notes on this clone: The read ends 3 residues early relative to the CDR3; the germline J gene fills the gap. The chain has TRBV6-1 and TRBJ1-6, with 7 bases aligning to TRBD1. The CDR3 totals 16 residues. V lost 0 bases to trimming and J lost 10 bases; unmatched junction nucleotides: 9. Germline V lookup: CDR1 MNHNS, CDR2 SASEGT. CDR3 loop: CASSEAFVTGVSPLHF. Partial CDR3 DNA: TGTGCCAGCAGTGAAGCGTTTGTAACAGGGGTGTCACCC.

Points on this clone: The read halts 3 residues ahead of the CDR3 end, with the missing end drawn from the germline J gene. This sequence joins TRBV6-1 and TRBJ1-1, with 7 bases matching TRBD1. Germline values: CDR1 MNHNS, CDR2 SASEGT. The CDR3 extends over 15 amino acids. CDR3 residues: CASSDRGRGSGEAFF. The CDR3 bases that were read are TGTGCCAGCAGTGATCGGGGCAGGGGGTCGGGAGAA.

Concerning this clone: The CDR3 is cut off 3 residues early in the read; its end comes from the germline J gene. The chain uses TRBV7-9 and TRBJ1-2, with 8 bases aligning to TRBD1. Germline V CDR1 and CDR2: SEHNR, FQNEAQ (reference sequence). The CDR3 covers 13 residues. Partial CDR3 DNA: TGTGCCAGCAGCTTCAGCAGGGGGCCGAGC. Translation: CASSFSRGPS. The entire CDR3 protein is CASSFSRGPSYTF.

Concerning this clone: Sequencing ends 3 residues short of the CDR3 end; the germline J gene provides the rest. The rearrangement links TRBV19 to TRBJ2-1; 9 bases agree with TRBD1. V was pared by 5 bases and J by 9 bases, with 17 bases of the junction left unmatched. CDR1 is LNHDA, CDR2 SQIVND, per germline (reference sequence). The CDR3 sequence is 17 residues long. CDR3 region: CASSPRAGTGFQGEQFF. The covered CDR3 bases are TGTGCCAGTAGTCCCAGGGCCGGGACAGGGTTTCAGGGTGAG. Full variable domain (remainder filled in from reference TRBV19 and TRBJ2-1): DGGITQSPKYLFRKEGQNVTLSCEQNLNHDAMYWYRQDPGQGLRLIYYSQIVNDFQKGDIAEGYSVSREKKESFPLTVTSAQKNPTAFYLCASSPRAGTGFQGEQFFGPGTRLTVL.

For this clone: The read ends 3 residues shy of where the CDR3 ends; the end is completed using the germline J gene. The V gene is TRBV29-1, the J gene TRBJ2-1, with D tentatively TRBD1 (5 bases). Germline V gene sequence: CDR1 SQVTM, CDR2 ANQGSEA. This CDR3 has 13 amino acids. Trimming left V 8 bases short and J 7 bases short, with 18 bases between. The CDR3 DNA, read in part, is TGCAGCCAGGGAAACGGTCTAGGAAATGAG. Translated, it gives CSQGNGLGNE. The whole CDR3 is CSQGNGLGNEQFF.

Notes on this clone: The read falls 3 residues short of the CDR3 end, and the missing part is taken from the germline J gene. This chain connects TRBV12-3 or TRBV12-4 to TRBJ1-2; 7 bases agree with TRBD1. This CDR3 has 14 amino acids. V lost 4 bases, J lost 5 bases, and 7 bases stayed unmatched. CDR3 protein: CASSSQGVRYGYTF. The CDR3 bases that were read are TGTGCCAGCAGTTCCCAGGGGGTTAGGTATGGC.

Concerning this clone itself: Sequencing ends 3 residues short of the CDR3 end; the germline J gene provides the rest. This chain connects TRBV19 to TRBJ2-2; 7 positions agree with TRBD1. The CDR3 consists of 14 residues. In germline, CDR1 is LNHDA, CDR2 SQIVND (reference sequence). CDR3 bases read: TGTGCCAGTAGTATTGGGACAGATAATGAAAAG. It specifies CASSIGTDNEK. The whole CDR3 sequence is CASSIGTDNEKLFF.

The CDR3 spells CASSSPDTYEQYF. The CDR3 DNA, read in part, is TGTGCCAGCAGTTCCCCCGACACCTACGAG. V gene TRBV28 combines with J gene TRBJ2-7; D uncertain. Read coverage stops 3 residues before the CDR3 terminus; the germline J gene supplies the remainder. Germline loops: CDR1 MDHEN, CDR2 SYDVKM. V was cut by 4 bases and J by 2 bases, with 9 bases left in between. This CDR3 has 13 residues.

A word on this clone: With the read ending 3 residues before the CDR3 end, the germline J gene is used to fill in that end. J is TRBJ2-2 and V is TRBV2, with D tentatively TRBD1 (6 bases). The CDR3 loop spans 14 amino acids. Germline V lookup: CDR1 SNHLY, CDR2 FYNNEI. This CDR3 reads CASTGHPTNEKLFF. Partial CDR3 DNA: TGTGCCAGCACGGGACACCCGACTAATGAAAAG.

Worth noting for this clone: Read sequence stops 3 residues before the CDR3 end, and the germline J gene provides the missing end. The chain has TRBV6-2 or TRBV6-3 and TRBJ1-2; TRBD1 aligns across 7 bases. In germline, CDR1 is MNHEY, CDR2 SVGEGT. CDR3 length: 17 amino acids. V trimming: 5 bases; J trimming: 1 base; junction bases outside the gene matches: 13. The part of the CDR3 DNA that was read is TGTGCCAGCAGTCCGTCAAGACAGGGCCGATTTAACTATGGC. Protein product: CASSPSRQGRFNYG. The full-length CDR3 reads as CASSPSRQGRFNYGYTF.

With regard to this clone: The read comes to an end 3 residues before the CDR3 does, leaving the germline J gene to fill in the end. J is TRBJ2-5 and V is TRBV5-1, with 8 bases fitting TRBD2. The length of the CDR3 is 16 residues. Trimming removed 2 bases from V and 5 bases from J; junction bases left unmatched: 11. Germline V CDR1 and CDR2: SGHRS, YFSETQ. CDR3 residues: CASSLSGGPAWETQYF. The DNA read from the CDR3 is TGCGCCAGCAGCTTAAGCGGGGGACCCGCTTGGGAGACC.

Comment on this clone: The read gets to within 3 residues of the CDR3 end, and the germline J gene fills in the rest. The rearrangement joins TRBV24-1 to TRBJ2-1; D call uncertain. Germline CDR1 and CDR2: KGHDR and SFDVKD. V was shortened by 4 bases and J by 8 bases, with 11 bases between the two germline ends. The CDR3 loop spans 13 amino acids. The CDR3 reads CATSDLAGDEQFF. The sequenced CDR3 bases are TGTGCCACCAGTGACCTCGCAGGCGATGAG.

As to this clone: The sequenced fragment ends 3 residues before the CDR3 boundary, so the rest is inferred from the germline J gene. The rearrangement uses TRBV5-6 and TRBJ2-7; D is possibly TRBD2 (5 bases). The length of the CDR3 is 14 residues. CDR1 is SGHDT and CDR2 is YYEEEE in the germline V gene. Trimming removed 0 bases from V and 2 bases from J, with 9 bases in between. The sequenced part of the CDR3 DNA is TGTGCCAGCAGCTTGGGACTACCCGCCTACGAG. Residues: CASSLGLPAYE. The whole CDR3 sequence is CASSLGLPAYEQYF.

For this clone: The read ends 3 residues shy of where the CDR3 ends; the end is completed using the germline J gene. This rearrangement joins TRBV27 to TRBJ2-4; TRBD1 matches 8 bases. From germline, CDR1 is MNHEY and CDR2 SMNVEV (reference sequence). The J segment lost 5 bases and the V segment lost 5 bases, leaving 8 bases of the junction unmatched. The CDR3 is 15 amino acids. The CDR3 reads CASSTDRGPQNIQYF. The DNA read from the CDR3 is TGTGCCAGCAGTACAGACAGGGGCCCACAAAACATT.

CDR3 region: CASSPGLAGRYYNEQFF. CDR3 bases read: TGTGCCAGCAGCCCGGGACTAGCGGGACGGTATTACAATGAG. This chain uses TRBV7-8 with TRBJ2-1, with TRBD2 matching 13 bases. The read terminates 3 residues before the CDR3 end, so the remaining end is supplied by the germline J gene. This CDR3 comprises 17 residues. J gave up 4 bases and V 5 bases, and 8 bases lay outside the gene matches. The germline V gene has CDR1 SGHVS and CDR2 FQNEAQ.

With regard to this clone: Read data end 3 residues before the CDR3 end; the end is taken from the germline J gene. The rearrangement uses TRBV19 and TRBJ1-2; D possibly corresponds to TRBD1 (5 bases). This CDR3 contains 13 residues. Germline V gene lookup returns CDR1 LNHDA and CDR2 SQIVND (reference sequence). The CDR3 here is CASSRTSRETYTF. The sequenced CDR3 bases are TGTGCCAGTAGTAGGACTAGCAGGGAGACC.

Remarks on this clone: The CDR3 extends 3 residues past the end of the read, so its final part is completed from the germline J gene. The gene calls are TRBV20-1 and TRBJ1-5, with 8 bases lining up with TRBD1. The CDR3 totals 15 residues. Trimming removed 5 bases from V and 2 bases from J; junction bases left unmatched: 8. Germline V CDR1 and CDR2: DFQATT, SNEGSKA (reference sequence). This CDR3 is CSAADRGDGNQPQHF. The part of the CDR3 DNA that was read is TGCAGTGCTGCCGACAGGGGAGATGGCAATCAGCCC.

Concerning this clone: Read data end 3 residues before the CDR3 end; the end is taken from the germline J gene. V and J are TRBV6-2 or TRBV6-3 and TRBJ1-1; 7 nucleotides agree with TRBD1. Germline loops: CDR1 MNHEY, CDR2 SVGEGT. The CDR3 covers 16 residues. V lost 6 bases to trimming and J lost 0 bases; unmatched junction nucleotides: 10. CDR3 DNA, as far as it was read: TGTGCCAGCAGAAACGATTGGGACAGTCTGAACACTGAA. This encodes CASRNDWDSLNTE. The full CDR3 sequence reads CASRNDWDSLNTEAFF.

Worth noting for this clone: The junction and the germline gene differ at one end; a read error may be behind it. The sample has other DNA sequences that encode this CDR3 too. CDR3 amino acids: CASKFSNVLTGGNTIYF. CDR3 DNA (partial): TGTGCCAGTAAGTTCTCCAACGTGTTGACAGGAGGAAACACA. The rearrangement uses TRBV19 and TRBJ1-3, with a weak D call TRBD1 (6 bases). The read comes to an end 3 residues before the CDR3 does, leaving the germline J gene to fill in the end. Germline CDR1 and CDR2: LNHDA and SQIVND (reference sequence). CDR3 length equals 17 residues. Complete variable domain (other parts from reference TRBV19 and TRBJ1-3): DGGITQSPKYLFRKEGQNVTLSCEQNLNHDAMYWYRQDPGQGLRLIYYSQIVNDFQKGDIAEGYSVSREKKESFPLTVTSAQKNPTAFYLCASKFSNVLTGGNTIYFGEGSWLTVV.

In the case of this clone: The read falls 3 residues short of the CDR3 end, and the missing part is taken from the germline J gene. This chain links TRBV29-1 with TRBJ2-1, with TRBD1 as a possible D gene (5 bases). Germline V gives CDR1 SQVTM, CDR2 ANQGSEA. CDR3 length: 16 residues. V was cut by 7 bases and J by 1 base, with 20 bases left in between. The sequenced CDR3 bases are TGCAGCGCCCCGGGCCAGGGTTTCGTATCCTACAATGAG. Its protein is CSAPGQGFVSYNE. In full, the CDR3 is CSAPGQGFVSYNEQFF.

With regard to this clone: The CDR3 is cut off 3 residues early in the read; its end comes from the germline J gene. The rearrangement uses TRBV19 and TRBJ2-3; tentatively, D is TRBD1 (6 bases). This CDR3 has 14 residues. Germline V gene data show CDR1 as LNHDA and CDR2 as SQIVND (reference sequence). The ends were cut back, 5 bases at V and 2 bases at J, with 11 bases in the middle. The CDR3 sequence is CASSSWGLTDTQYF. CDR3 bases read: TGTGCCAGTAGTTCTTGGGGGCTCACAGATACG.

Concerning this clone: The CDR3 is cut off 3 residues early in the read; its end comes from the germline J gene. This rearrangement joins TRBV19 to TRBJ2-7; TRBD2 matches at 8 bases. The V gene end was trimmed by 4 bases and the J gene end by 2 bases; junction bases not matched to a gene: 4. The V gene's germline CDR1 is LNHDA and CDR2 SQIVND (reference sequence). The CDR3 has 14 amino acids. The CDR3 bases that were read are TGTGCCAGTAGTACCCGGGAGGGGGCCTACGAG. This translates into CASSTREGAYE. The CDR3 in full is CASSTREGAYEQYF.

On this clone: The CDR3 goes on 3 residues after the read ends, and that part is filled in from the germline J gene. This chain connects TRBV27 to TRBJ2-7, with D perhaps matching TRBD2 (5 bases). Trimming stripped 2 bases from V and 3 bases from J, with 14 bases between. The CDR3 covers 15 residues. Germline values: CDR1 MNHEY, CDR2 SMNVEV (reference sequence). The CDR3 region is CASSLRVARYYEQYF. The sequenced part of the CDR3 DNA is TGTGCCAGCAGTTTACGGGTAGCGCGATACTACGAG.

As concerns this clone: Sequencing ends 3 residues short of the CDR3 end; the germline J gene provides the rest. The chain uses TRBV20-1 and TRBJ1-2, with 12 nucleotides matching TRBD1. The CDR3 is made up of 13 amino acids. Germline V gives CDR1 DFQATT, CDR2 SNEGSKA (reference sequence). CDR3 loop: CSARGQGALGYTF. The DNA read from the CDR3 is TGCAGTGCTAGGGGACAGGGGGCGTTGGGC.